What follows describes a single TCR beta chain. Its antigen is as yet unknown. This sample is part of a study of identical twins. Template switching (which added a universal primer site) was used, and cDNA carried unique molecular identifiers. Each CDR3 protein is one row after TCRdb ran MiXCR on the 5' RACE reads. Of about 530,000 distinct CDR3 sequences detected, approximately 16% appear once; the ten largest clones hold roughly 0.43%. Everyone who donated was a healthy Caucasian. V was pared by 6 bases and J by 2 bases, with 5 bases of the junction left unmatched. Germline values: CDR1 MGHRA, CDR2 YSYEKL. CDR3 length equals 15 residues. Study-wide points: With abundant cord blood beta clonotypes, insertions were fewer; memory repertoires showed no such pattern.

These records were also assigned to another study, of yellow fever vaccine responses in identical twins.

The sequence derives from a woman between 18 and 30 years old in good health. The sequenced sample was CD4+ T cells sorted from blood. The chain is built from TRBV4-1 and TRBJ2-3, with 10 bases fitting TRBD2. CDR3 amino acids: CASRKLAGSTDTQYF. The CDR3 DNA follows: TGCGCCAGCAGGAAACTAGCGGGATCCACAGATACGCAGTATTTT.